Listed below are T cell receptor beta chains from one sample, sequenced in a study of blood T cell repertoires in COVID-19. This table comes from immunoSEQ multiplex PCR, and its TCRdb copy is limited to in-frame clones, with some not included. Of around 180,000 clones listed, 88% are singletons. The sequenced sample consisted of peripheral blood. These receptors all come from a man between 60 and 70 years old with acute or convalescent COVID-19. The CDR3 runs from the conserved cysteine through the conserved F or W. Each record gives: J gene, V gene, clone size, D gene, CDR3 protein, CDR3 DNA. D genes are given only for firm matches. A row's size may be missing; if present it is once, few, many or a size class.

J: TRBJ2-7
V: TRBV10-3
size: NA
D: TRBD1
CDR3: CAIGLGQTYEQYF
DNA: TGTGCCATCGGATTGGGACAGACCTACGAGCAGTACTTC

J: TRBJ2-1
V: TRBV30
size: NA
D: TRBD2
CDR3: CASAGEPYNEQFF
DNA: TGTGCCTCGGCGGGGGAGCCCTACAATGAGCAGTTCTTC

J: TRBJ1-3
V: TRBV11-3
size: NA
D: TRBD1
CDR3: CASSSGQLSGNTIYF
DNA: TGTGCCAGCAGCTCGGGACAGCTTTCTGGAAACACCATATATTTT

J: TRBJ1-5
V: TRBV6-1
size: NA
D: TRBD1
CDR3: CASSETGPHAQHF
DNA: TGTGCCAGCAGTGAGACAGGGCCCCACGCACAGCATTTT

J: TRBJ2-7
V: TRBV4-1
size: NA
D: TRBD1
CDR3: CASSQGSDRITYEQYF
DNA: TGCGCCAGCAGCCAAGGATCGGACAGGATAACCTACGAGCAGTACTTC

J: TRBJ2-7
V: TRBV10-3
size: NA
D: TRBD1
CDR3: CAISSKTGTGDYEQYF
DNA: TGTGCCATCAGTTCGAAAACGGGGACAGGCGATTACGAGCAGTACTTC

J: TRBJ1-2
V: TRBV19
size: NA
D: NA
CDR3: CASSPMTGFYGYTF
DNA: TGTGCCAGTAGTCCCATGACGGGATTCTATGGCTACACCTTC

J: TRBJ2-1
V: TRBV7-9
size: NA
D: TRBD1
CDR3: CASSSYIRQGQTYNEQFF
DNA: TGTGCCAGCAGTTCCTATATTCGACAGGGTCAAACTTACAATGAGCAGTTCTTC

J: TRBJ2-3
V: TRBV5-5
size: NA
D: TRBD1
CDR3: CAFGQGASTDTQYF
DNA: TGTGCCTTTGGGCAGGGGGCTAGCACAGATACGCAGTATTTT

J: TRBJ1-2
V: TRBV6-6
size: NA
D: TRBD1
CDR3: CASGDRRAGYTF
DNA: TGTGCCAGCGGGGACAGGAGGGCCGGCTACACCTTC

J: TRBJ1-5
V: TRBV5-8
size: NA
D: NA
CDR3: CASSLEVYGSDQPQHF
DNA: TGTGCCAGCAGCTTGGAGGTATATGGCAGCGATCAGCCCCAGCATTTT

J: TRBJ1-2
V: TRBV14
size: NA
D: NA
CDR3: CASSPGGYGYTF
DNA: TGTGCCAGCAGCCCTGGCGGATATGGCTACACCTTC

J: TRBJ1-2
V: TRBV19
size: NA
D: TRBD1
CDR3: CASSPQDRNYGYTF
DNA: TGTGCCAGTAGCCCCCAGGACAGGAACTATGGCTACACCTTC

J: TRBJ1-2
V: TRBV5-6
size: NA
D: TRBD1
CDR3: CASSLDTGGGYTF
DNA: TGTGCCAGCAGCTTGGACACAGGGGGTGGCTACACCTTC

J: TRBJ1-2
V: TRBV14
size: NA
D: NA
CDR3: CASSQGVNYGYTF
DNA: TGTGCCAGCAGCCAAGGCGTTAACTATGGCTACACCTTC

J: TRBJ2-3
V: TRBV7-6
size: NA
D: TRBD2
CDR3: CASSFGTSGGVGTDTQYF
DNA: TGTGCCAGCAGCTTCGGGACTAGCGGGGGGGTAGGTACAGATACGCAGTATTTT

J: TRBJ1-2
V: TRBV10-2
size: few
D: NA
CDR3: CASSLSRTANYGYTF
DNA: TGCGCCAGCAGTCTTAGTCGGACAGCTAACTATGGCTACACCTTC

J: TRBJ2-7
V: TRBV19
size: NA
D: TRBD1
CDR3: CASRQGTGPYEQYF
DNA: TGTGCCAGTCGACAGGGGACAGGCCCCTACGAGCAGTACTTC

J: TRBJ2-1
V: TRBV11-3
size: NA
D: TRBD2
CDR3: CASTIAGGPWEQFF
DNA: TGTGCCAGCACCATAGCGGGAGGGCCATGGGAGCAGTTCTTC

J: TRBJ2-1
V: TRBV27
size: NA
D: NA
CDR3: CASSLSNSRNEQFF
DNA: TGTGCCAGCAGTTTATCTAATAGTCGCAATGAGCAGTTCTTC

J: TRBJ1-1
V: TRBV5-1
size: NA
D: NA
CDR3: CASSLDGGEAFF
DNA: TGCGCCAGCAGCTTGGACGGGGGTGAAGCTTTCTTT

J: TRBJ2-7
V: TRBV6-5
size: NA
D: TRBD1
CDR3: CASSPGQGYSYEQYF
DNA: TGTGCCAGCAGCCCCGGACAGGGTTATTCCTACGAGCAGTACTTC

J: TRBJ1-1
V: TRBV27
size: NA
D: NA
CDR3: CASSFQQANTEAFF
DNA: TGTGCCAGCAGTTTTCAACAGGCGAACACTGAAGCTTTCTTT

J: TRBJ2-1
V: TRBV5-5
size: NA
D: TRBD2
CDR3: CASSSRSGGPAPGNEQFF
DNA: TGTGCCAGCAGCTCGCGAAGCGGGGGCCCCGCCCCGGGGAATGAGCAGTTCTTC

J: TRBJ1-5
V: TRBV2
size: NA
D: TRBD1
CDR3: CASSATGGAGQPQHF
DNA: TGTGCCAGCAGTGCGACAGGGGGAGCGGGCCAGCCCCAGCATTTT

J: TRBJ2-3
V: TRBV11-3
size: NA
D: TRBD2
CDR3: CASSLDLAGGYFPRSTDTQYF
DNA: TGTGCCAGCAGCTTAGATTTAGCGGGGGGCTATTTCCCACGTAGCACAGATACGCAGTATTTT

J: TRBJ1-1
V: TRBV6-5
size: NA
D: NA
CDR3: CASSPESFTEAFF
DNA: TGTGCCAGCAGCCCCGAGTCCTTCACTGAAGCTTTCTTT

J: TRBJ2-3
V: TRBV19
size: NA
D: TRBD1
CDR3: CASSLPTTGESTDTQYF
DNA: TGTGCCAGTAGTCTTCCTACTACAGGGGAAAGTACAGATACGCAGTATTTT

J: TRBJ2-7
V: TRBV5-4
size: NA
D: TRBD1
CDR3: CASSFPTGVSDEQYF
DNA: TGTGCCAGCAGCTTTCCGACAGGGGTTTCGGACGAGCAGTACTTC

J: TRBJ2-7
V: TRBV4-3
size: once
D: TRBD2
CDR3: CASSQGTSALYEQYF
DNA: TGCGCCAGCAGCCAGGGGACTAGCGCGCTTTACGAGCAGTACTTC

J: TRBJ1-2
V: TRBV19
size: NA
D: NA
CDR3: CASRKLLGDSYTF
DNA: TGTGCCAGTAGAAAACTTCTGGGCGACAGCTACACCTTC

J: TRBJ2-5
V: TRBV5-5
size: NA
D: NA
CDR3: CASTVGPRLYQETQYF
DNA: TGTGCCAGCACCGTCGGTCCGCGCTTGTACCAAGAGACCCAGTACTTC

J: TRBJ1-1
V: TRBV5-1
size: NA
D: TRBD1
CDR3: CASSLGQGASEAFF
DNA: TGCGCCAGCAGCCTCGGACAGGGGGCTTCTGAAGCTTTCTTT

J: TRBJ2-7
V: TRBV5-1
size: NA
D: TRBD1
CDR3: CASSSYDRGTYEQYF
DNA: TGCGCCAGCAGCTCCTACGACAGGGGTACCTACGAGCAGTACTTC

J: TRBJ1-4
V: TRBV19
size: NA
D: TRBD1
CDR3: CASSRQGGTNEKLFF
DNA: TGTGCCAGTAGTAGACAGGGGGGGACTAATGAAAAACTGTTTTTT

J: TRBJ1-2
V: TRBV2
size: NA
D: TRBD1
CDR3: CASSHRPGQGNLNYGYTF
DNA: TGTGCCAGCAGTCACCGACCGGGACAGGGTAATTTAAACTATGGCTACACCTTC

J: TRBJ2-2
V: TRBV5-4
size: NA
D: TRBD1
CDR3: CASSTGTGNTGELFF
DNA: TGTGCCAGCAGCACCGGGACAGGGAACACCGGGGAGCTGTTTTTT

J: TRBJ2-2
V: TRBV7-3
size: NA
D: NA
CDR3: CASSSGGGHAGELFF
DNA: TGTGCCAGCAGCTCAGGTGGAGGGCACGCCGGGGAGCTGTTTTTT

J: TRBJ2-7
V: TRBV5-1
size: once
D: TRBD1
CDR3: CASSFYGTGGYEQYF
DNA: TGCGCCAGCAGCTTTTATGGGACAGGGGGCTACGAGCAGTACTTC

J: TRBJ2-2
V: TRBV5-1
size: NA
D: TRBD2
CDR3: CASSLPASGRFYTGELFF
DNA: TGCGCCAGCAGCTTGCCGGCTAGCGGGAGGTTCTACACCGGGGAGCTGTTTTTT